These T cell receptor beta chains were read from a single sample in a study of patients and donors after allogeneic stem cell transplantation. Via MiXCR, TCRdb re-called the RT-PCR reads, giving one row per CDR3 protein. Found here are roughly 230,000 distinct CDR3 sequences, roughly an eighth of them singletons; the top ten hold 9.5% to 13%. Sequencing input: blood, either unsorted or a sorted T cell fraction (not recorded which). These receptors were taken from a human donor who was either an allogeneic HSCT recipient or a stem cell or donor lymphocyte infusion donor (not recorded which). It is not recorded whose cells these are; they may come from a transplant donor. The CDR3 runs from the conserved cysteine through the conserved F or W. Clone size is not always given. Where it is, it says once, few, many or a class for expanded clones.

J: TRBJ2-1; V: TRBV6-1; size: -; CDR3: CASRYSGGVSNEQFF
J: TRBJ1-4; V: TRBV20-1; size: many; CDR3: CSATGGEKLFF
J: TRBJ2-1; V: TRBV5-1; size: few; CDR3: CASSLALADPWNEQFF
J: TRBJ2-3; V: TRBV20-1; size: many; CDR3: CSVTTPGPNTQYF
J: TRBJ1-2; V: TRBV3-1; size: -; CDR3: CASSPTKGGVHGYTF
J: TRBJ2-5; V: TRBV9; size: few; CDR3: CASSVGGGAPETQYF
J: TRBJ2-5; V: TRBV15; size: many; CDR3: CATSRAKTGTGTQYF
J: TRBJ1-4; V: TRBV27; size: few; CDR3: CASSSPLYGGKLFF
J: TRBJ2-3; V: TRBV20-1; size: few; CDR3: CSASGQGAASGSTDTQYF
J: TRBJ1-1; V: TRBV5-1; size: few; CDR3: CASSFMIRETEAFF
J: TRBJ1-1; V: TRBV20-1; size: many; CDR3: CSATEGQGNTEAFF
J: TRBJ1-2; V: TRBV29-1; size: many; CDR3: CSVEPDYNYGYTF
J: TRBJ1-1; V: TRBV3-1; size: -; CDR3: CASSQQLAGGSEAFF
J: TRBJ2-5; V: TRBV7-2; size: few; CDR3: CASSLGTAYQETQYF
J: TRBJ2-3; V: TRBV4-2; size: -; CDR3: CASSQEGTGGHADTQYF
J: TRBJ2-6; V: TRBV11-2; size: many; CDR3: CASSAPLGANVLTF
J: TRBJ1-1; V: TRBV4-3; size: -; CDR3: CASSQDWFGGPETEAFF
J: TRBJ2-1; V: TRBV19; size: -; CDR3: CASSVTGTGGLEQFF
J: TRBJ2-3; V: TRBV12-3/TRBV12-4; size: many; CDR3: CASSLAGGRTDTQYF
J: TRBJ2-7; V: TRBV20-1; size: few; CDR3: CSARASTRYEQYF
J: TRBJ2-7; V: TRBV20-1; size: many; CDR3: CSAKSYEQYF
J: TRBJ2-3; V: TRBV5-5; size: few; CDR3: CASSLELAGGTDTQYF
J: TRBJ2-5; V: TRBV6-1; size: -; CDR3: CASKRLAGGQETQYF
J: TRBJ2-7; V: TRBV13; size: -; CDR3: CASSWRDRVYHEQYF
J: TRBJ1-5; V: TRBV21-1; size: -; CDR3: CASLKVPSNQPQHF
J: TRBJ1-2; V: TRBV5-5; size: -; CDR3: CASSFPGEGYTF
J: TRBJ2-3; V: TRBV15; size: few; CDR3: CATSRDSSGTPTQYF
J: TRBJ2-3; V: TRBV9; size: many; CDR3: CASSDRGSTDTQYF
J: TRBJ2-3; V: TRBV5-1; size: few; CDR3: CASSFRASTDTQYF
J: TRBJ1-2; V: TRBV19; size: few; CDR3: CASSILRQGGSYTF